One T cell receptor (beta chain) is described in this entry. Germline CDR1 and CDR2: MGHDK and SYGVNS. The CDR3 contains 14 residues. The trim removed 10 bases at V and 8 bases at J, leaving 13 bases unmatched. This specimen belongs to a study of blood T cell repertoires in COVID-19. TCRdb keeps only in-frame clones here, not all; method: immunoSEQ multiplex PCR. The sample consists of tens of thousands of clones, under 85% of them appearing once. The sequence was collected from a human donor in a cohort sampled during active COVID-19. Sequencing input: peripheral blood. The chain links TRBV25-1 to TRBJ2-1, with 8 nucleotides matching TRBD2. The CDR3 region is CATNAGGGWDEQFF. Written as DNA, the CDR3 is TGTGCCACCAATGCCGGGGGGGGCTGGGATGAGCAGTTCTTC. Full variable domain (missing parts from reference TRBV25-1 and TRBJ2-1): EADIYQTPRYLVIGTGKKITLECSQTMGHDKMYWYQQDPGMELHLIHYSYGVNSTEKGDLSSESTVSRIRTEHFPLTLESARPSHTSQYLCATNAGGGWDEQFFGPGTRLTVL.